This T cell receptor beta chain comes out of a study of T cell responses to AZD1222 COVID-19 vaccine. The study, taken as a whole, reports: Among vaccine-associated CD4 TCRs, coverage spanned spike, with dominance at 160-218 and 743-854.

Assay used: immunoSEQ multiplex PCR; TCRdb lists only in-frame clones, some missing. In the table there are 60,000 to 85,000 clones, more than 75% of which are singletons. Of note for this clone: Its antigen is still unknown.

This clonotype was sampled from an adult who received the AZD1222 COVID-19 vaccine. The material was peripheral blood, obtained 28 days after the second AZD1222 dose.

The CDR3 is CASRVGTGNTGELFF. As DNA, the CDR3 is TGTGCCAGCAGAGTCGGGACAGGGAACACCGGGGAGCTGTTTTTT. The rearrangement uses TRBV6-5 and TRBJ2-2, with 8 bases aligning to TRBD1. Germline CDR1 and CDR2: MNHEY and SVGAGI. V shed 6 bases, J shed 1 base, and the junction held 4 bases outside the gene matches. CDR3 length: 15 amino acids.